The rows below give T cell receptor beta chains drawn from one sample of a study of circulating and synovial CD4+ cells in juvenile arthritis. Profiling relied on immunoSEQ multiplex PCR, and the TCRdb table lists in-frame clones only, not all of them. Of about 30,000 clones in the sample, about 94% were seen once. Sample: CD4+ T cells from blood. These receptors were taken from a human donor with juvenile idiopathic arthritis. CDR3s include the opening cysteine and the closing phenylalanine or tryptophan. The order of the fields is V gene, J gene, D gene, clone size, CDR3 DNA, CDR3 protein. D genes are given only for firm matches. Clone size is shown for a subset of rows, as once, few, many or a class of expanded clone.

V gene: TRBV7-2
J gene: TRBJ1-1
D gene: -
clone size: -
CDR3 DNA: TGTGCCAGCAGCTTAGACAGATTGAACACTGAAGCTTTCTTT
CDR3 protein: CASSLDRLNTEAFF

V gene: TRBV6-1
J gene: TRBJ1-1
D gene: -
clone size: -
CDR3 DNA: TGTGCCAGCAGTGAAGCAGGGCGGGAAAACACTGAAGCTTTCTTT
CDR3 protein: CASSEAGRENTEAFF

V gene: TRBV5-1
J gene: TRBJ2-3
D gene: -
clone size: -
CDR3 DNA: TGCGCCAGCAGCTTAACTAGTACCACAGATACGCAGTATTTT
CDR3 protein: CASSLTSTTDTQYF

V gene: TRBV28
J gene: TRBJ2-7
D gene: TRBD2
clone size: -
CDR3 DNA: TGTGCCCTAAGGTCGGGGGGTTCCTACGAGCAGTACTTC
CDR3 protein: CALRSGGSYEQYF

V gene: TRBV28
J gene: TRBJ1-2
D gene: -
clone size: -
CDR3 DNA: TGTGCCAGCACTCGGGCGGGAGGCAGGGACTATGGCTACACCTTC
CDR3 protein: CASTRAGGRDYGYTF

V gene: TRBV28
J gene: TRBJ2-7
D gene: TRBD1
clone size: -
CDR3 DNA: TGTGCCGTCGATTCCTCCACCGGGACAGGGGCCTACGAGCAGTACTTC
CDR3 protein: CAVDSSTGTGAYEQYF

V gene: TRBV7-2
J gene: TRBJ1-5
D gene: -
clone size: -
CDR3 DNA: TGTGCCAGCAGCTTCACAGATAGCAATCAGCCCCAGCATTTT
CDR3 protein: CASSFTDSNQPQHF

V gene: TRBV10-1
J gene: TRBJ1-1
D gene: -
clone size: -
CDR3 DNA: TGCGCCAGCAGTGAGTCGGGGCCGAACACTGAAGCTTTCTTT
CDR3 protein: CASSESGPNTEAFF

V gene: TRBV2
J gene: TRBJ2-7
D gene: -
clone size: -
CDR3 DNA: TGTGCCAGCAGTCCCCGTCTTAGCTCCTACGAGCAGTACTTC
CDR3 protein: CASSPRLSSYEQYF

V gene: TRBV5-1
J gene: TRBJ2-7
D gene: -
clone size: -
CDR3 DNA: TGCGCCAGCAGCTTGCAGACATCCTCCTACGAGCAGTACTTC
CDR3 protein: CASSLQTSSYEQYF

V gene: TRBV4-2
J gene: TRBJ2-7
D gene: TRBD2
clone size: -
CDR3 DNA: TGTGCCAGCAGCCAAGAGCTAGCGGGCACATCATCCTACGAGCAGTACTTC
CDR3 protein: CASSQELAGTSSYEQYF

V gene: TRBV6-5
J gene: TRBJ2-5
D gene: TRBD1
clone size: -
CDR3 DNA: TGTGCCAGCAGTTTTTCTCGGGCAGGGGGCGCGGAGACCCAGTACTTC
CDR3 protein: CASSFSRAGGAETQYF

V gene: TRBV11-2
J gene: TRBJ2-7
D gene: TRBD1
clone size: -
CDR3 DNA: TGTGCCAGCAGCTTTCTGACAGGGGTAGACGAGCAGTACTTC
CDR3 protein: CASSFLTGVDEQYF

V gene: TRBV5-1
J gene: TRBJ1-5
D gene: -
clone size: -
CDR3 DNA: TGCGCCAGCAGCTTGGGAGGACAGCGCAATCAGCCCCAGCATTTT
CDR3 protein: CASSLGGQRNQPQHF

V gene: TRBV25-1
J gene: TRBJ2-5
D gene: -
clone size: -
CDR3 DNA: TGTGCCAGCAGTGATTTAAGGACAGCTCAAGAGACCCAGTACTTC
CDR3 protein: CASSDLRTAQETQYF

V gene: TRBV28
J gene: TRBJ1-2
D gene: TRBD1
clone size: -
CDR3 DNA: TGTGCCAGCAGTTTCCGGGACAGGGAGCCCTACACCTTC
CDR3 protein: CASSFRDREPYTF

V gene: TRBV4-1
J gene: TRBJ1-4
D gene: -
clone size: -
CDR3 DNA: TGCGCCAGCAGCCAAGATCCCGGACTTATCGAAAAACTGTTTTTT
CDR3 protein: CASSQDPGLIEKLFF

V gene: TRBV28
J gene: TRBJ2-5
D gene: TRBD2
clone size: -
CDR3 DNA: TGTGCCAGCAGTTTGGGACTAGCGGGAGGGCCAGAGGAGACCCAGTACTTC
CDR3 protein: CASSLGLAGGPEETQYF

V gene: TRBV7-9
J gene: TRBJ2-7
D gene: TRBD1
clone size: few
CDR3 DNA: TGTGCCAGCAGCACCACACAGGGGCCCGAGCAGTACTTC
CDR3 protein: CASSTTQGPEQYF

V gene: TRBV20-1
J gene: TRBJ2-1
D gene: -
clone size: -
CDR3 DNA: TGCAGTGCTAGTCAAGGAGGAGAGCAGTTCTTC
CDR3 protein: CSASQGGEQFF

V gene: TRBV28
J gene: TRBJ1-5
D gene: -
clone size: -
CDR3 DNA: TGTGCCAGCAGTTTACAGGGTAATCAGCCCCAGCATTTT
CDR3 protein: CASSLQGNQPQHF

V gene: TRBV7-9
J gene: TRBJ2-7
D gene: TRBD2
clone size: -
CDR3 DNA: TGTGCCAGCAGCGCCTTTAAGGGAGGGTACGAGCAGTACTTC
CDR3 protein: CASSAFKGGYEQYF

V gene: TRBV5-1
J gene: TRBJ2-1
D gene: TRBD1
clone size: -
CDR3 DNA: TGCGCCAGCAGCCGTCCCGGGACAGGGGGCCTGGATGAGCAGTTCTTC
CDR3 protein: CASSRPGTGGLDEQFF

V gene: TRBV6-5
J gene: TRBJ2-2
D gene: -
clone size: -
CDR3 DNA: TGTGCCAGCAGTTCCTACAGGGTAACCGGGGAGCTGTTTTTT
CDR3 protein: CASSSYRVTGELFF

V gene: TRBV5-5
J gene: TRBJ1-2
D gene: -
clone size: -
CDR3 DNA: TGTGCCAGCAGCTTTTTGAGCCTAGCTAACTATGGCTACACCTTC
CDR3 protein: CASSFLSLANYGYTF

V gene: TRBV19
J gene: TRBJ1-2
D gene: -
clone size: -
CDR3 DNA: TGTGCCAGTAGTATAGAACAGAGCTATGGCTACACCTTC
CDR3 protein: CASSIEQSYGYTF

V gene: TRBV5-8
J gene: TRBJ1-4
D gene: -
clone size: -
CDR3 DNA: TGTGCCAGCAGCTTGGGGCAGGGTGGTGAAAAACTGTTTTTT
CDR3 protein: CASSLGQGGEKLFF

V gene: TRBV5-1
J gene: TRBJ2-5
D gene: TRBD2
clone size: -
CDR3 DNA: TGCGCCAGCAGCTTACAAGCGGGAGTAAGAGAGACCCAGTACTTC
CDR3 protein: CASSLQAGVRETQYF

V gene: TRBV28
J gene: TRBJ1-1
D gene: -
clone size: -
CDR3 DNA: TGTGCCAGCACCGAGAGGGACACTGAAGCTTTCTTT
CDR3 protein: CASTERDTEAFF

V gene: TRBV29-1
J gene: TRBJ2-6
D gene: -
clone size: -
CDR3 DNA: TGCAGCGTCGCCCAAAATATAGGGGGCTCTGGGGCCAACGTCCTGACTTTC
CDR3 protein: CSVAQNIGGSGANVLTF

V gene: TRBV7-6
J gene: TRBJ1-3
D gene: -
clone size: -
CDR3 DNA: TGTGCCAGCAGCTTATGGAGGACTAGCTCTGGAAACACCATATATTTT
CDR3 protein: CASSLWRTSSGNTIYF

V gene: TRBV5-6
J gene: TRBJ1-1
D gene: -
clone size: once
CDR3 DNA: TGTGCCAGCAGTATTGAGTCCACTGAAGCTTTCTTT
CDR3 protein: CASSIESTEAFF

V gene: TRBV5-1
J gene: TRBJ2-7
D gene: TRBD2
clone size: -
CDR3 DNA: TGCGCCAGCAGCCCAGGGGTAGCGGGATTCCAAATGGGGTCCTACGAGCAGTACTTC
CDR3 protein: CASSPGVAGFQMGSYEQYF

V gene: TRBV20-1
J gene: TRBJ2-1
D gene: TRBD2
clone size: -
CDR3 DNA: TGCAGTGCTAGGGGGGGACTAGACGGGTTCTTC
CDR3 protein: CSARGGLDGFF

V gene: TRBV7-9
J gene: TRBJ1-1
D gene: -
clone size: -
CDR3 DNA: TGTGCCAGCAGCTACAGGACTGAAGCTTTCTTT
CDR3 protein: CASSYRTEAFF

V gene: TRBV28
J gene: TRBJ1-1
D gene: -
clone size: -
CDR3 DNA: TGTGCCAGCAGTTTATTGACAGTGAACACTGAAGCTTTCTTT
CDR3 protein: CASSLLTVNTEAFF

V gene: TRBV2
J gene: TRBJ1-4
D gene: -
clone size: -
CDR3 DNA: TGTGCCAGCAGTGAACTAGGGGATAATGAAAAACTGTTTTTT
CDR3 protein: CASSELGDNEKLFF

V gene: TRBV7-9
J gene: TRBJ2-1
D gene: -
clone size: -
CDR3 DNA: TGTGCCACAGCGGAGAGGGAGGTCGGGAATGAGCAGTTCTTC
CDR3 protein: CATAEREVGNEQFF

V gene: TRBV2
J gene: TRBJ2-5
D gene: -
clone size: once
CDR3 DNA: TGTGCCAGCAGTGTCAACTACCAAGAGACCCAGTACTTC
CDR3 protein: CASSVNYQETQYF

V gene: TRBV5-1
J gene: TRBJ2-5
D gene: TRBD1
clone size: -
CDR3 DNA: TGCGCCAGCAGTTGGGTGACAGGGCAAGAGACCCAGTACTTC
CDR3 protein: CASSWVTGQETQYF

V gene: TRBV19
J gene: TRBJ2-3
D gene: TRBD2
clone size: -
CDR3 DNA: TGTGCCAGTAGTATAGATCTATACAGCGGGAACACAGATACGCAGTATTTT
CDR3 protein: CASSIDLYSGNTDTQYF

V gene: TRBV18
J gene: TRBJ2-2
D gene: -
clone size: -
CDR3 DNA: TGTGCCAGCTCATCAGAGTGGCGGCCGGGCACCGGGGAGCTGTTTTTT
CDR3 protein: CASSSEWRPGTGELFF

V gene: TRBV18
J gene: TRBJ1-3
D gene: -
clone size: -
CDR3 DNA: TGTGCCAGCTCACCTATAGACAGTACCTCTGGAAACACCATATATTTT
CDR3 protein: CASSPIDSTSGNTIYF

V gene: TRBV7-3
J gene: TRBJ2-2
D gene: -
clone size: -
CDR3 DNA: TGTGCCAGCAGCTTAGTCGCTAGTCGTACCGGGGAGCTGTTTTTT
CDR3 protein: CASSLVASRTGELFF

V gene: TRBV5-1
J gene: TRBJ2-1
D gene: TRBD2
clone size: -
CDR3 DNA: TGCGCCAGCAGCTTCTTGGCGGGAGGGCTCCGTGAGAAGTATGAGCAGTTCTTC
CDR3 protein: CASSFLAGGLREKYEQFF

V gene: TRBV5-1
J gene: TRBJ1-2
D gene: -
clone size: once
CDR3 DNA: TGCGCCAGCAGCTTGGGGCAGCCGAGGTTCGGCTACACCTTC
CDR3 protein: CASSLGQPRFGYTF

V gene: TRBV5-6
J gene: TRBJ2-2
D gene: -
clone size: -
CDR3 DNA: TGTGCCAGCAGCCCCTATACGAACACCGGGGAGCTGTTTTTT
CDR3 protein: CASSPYTNTGELFF

V gene: TRBV7-9
J gene: TRBJ2-6
D gene: TRBD2
clone size: -
CDR3 DNA: TGTGCCAGCAGCTTACCACTAGCGGGAACTGACGGGGCCAACGTCCTGACTTTC
CDR3 protein: CASSLPLAGTDGANVLTF

V gene: TRBV6-4
J gene: TRBJ1-5
D gene: TRBD1
clone size: -
CDR3 DNA: TGTGCCAGCAGGAGGACAGGGTTCAATCAGCCCCAGCATTTT
CDR3 protein: CASRRTGFNQPQHF

V gene: TRBV11-2
J gene: TRBJ2-1
D gene: TRBD2
clone size: -
CDR3 DNA: TGTGCCAGCAGCTTTAGCGGGAGACGCTACAATGAGCAGTTCTTC
CDR3 protein: CASSFSGRRYNEQFF

V gene: TRBV11-3
J gene: TRBJ2-7
D gene: -
clone size: -
CDR3 DNA: TGTGCCAGCAGCTTAGTGGCAGATTCCCACTACGAGCAGTACTTC
CDR3 protein: CASSLVADSHYEQYF

V gene: TRBV5-4
J gene: TRBJ1-4
D gene: TRBD1
clone size: few
CDR3 DNA: TGTGCCAGCAGCTTCACGTCGGGACAGGGGAATGAAAAACTGTTTTTT
CDR3 protein: CASSFTSGQGNEKLFF

V gene: TRBV29-1
J gene: TRBJ2-6
D gene: -
clone size: -
CDR3 DNA: TGCAGCGTTGAAGAAGGGGGGAGGGCCTCTGGGGCCAACGTCCTGACTTTC
CDR3 protein: CSVEEGGRASGANVLTF

V gene: TRBV2
J gene: TRBJ2-2
D gene: TRBD2
clone size: -
CDR3 DNA: TGTGCCAGCAGTGAAGTACGACTAGCGGGAGCCGGGGAGCTGTTTTTT
CDR3 protein: CASSEVRLAGAGELFF

V gene: TRBV11-2
J gene: TRBJ2-5
D gene: TRBD1
clone size: -
CDR3 DNA: TGTGCCAGCAGACTTACAGGGGTGGAGACCCAGTACTTC
CDR3 protein: CASRLTGVETQYF

V gene: TRBV5-1
J gene: TRBJ2-7
D gene: TRBD2
clone size: few
CDR3 DNA: TGCGCCAGCAGCTTGGTGGCGGGAGCTGTCGAGCAGTACTTC
CDR3 protein: CASSLVAGAVEQYF

V gene: TRBV5-1
J gene: TRBJ2-4
D gene: -
clone size: -
CDR3 DNA: TGCGCCAGCAGCTTGGGGGAGGCCAAAAACATTCAGTACTTC
CDR3 protein: CASSLGEAKNIQYF